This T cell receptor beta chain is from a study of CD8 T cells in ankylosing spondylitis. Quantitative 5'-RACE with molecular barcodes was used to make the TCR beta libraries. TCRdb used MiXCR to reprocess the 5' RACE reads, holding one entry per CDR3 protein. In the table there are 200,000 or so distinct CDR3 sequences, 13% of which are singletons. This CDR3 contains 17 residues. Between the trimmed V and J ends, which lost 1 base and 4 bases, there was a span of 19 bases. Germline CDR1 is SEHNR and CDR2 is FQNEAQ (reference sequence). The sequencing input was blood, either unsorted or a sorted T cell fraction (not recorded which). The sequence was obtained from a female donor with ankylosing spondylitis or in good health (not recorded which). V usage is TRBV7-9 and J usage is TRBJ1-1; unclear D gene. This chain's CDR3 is CASSLGLSVRRGTEAFF. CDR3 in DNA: TGTGCCAGCAGCTTAGGATTGTCGGTACGCCGGGGCACTGAAGCTTTCTTT.